The 19 T cell receptor beta chains in this list originate from one sample, sequenced in a study of regulatory T cells in long-lasting Graves disease. The time point: newly diagnosed GD, antithyroid drugs for less than 3 months. PBMCs were the source of the RNA used for TCR sequencing. CDR3-region Arm-PCR and iRepertoire HTBI primers produced the TCR beta libraries. TCRdb processed the multiplex PCR reads anew with MiXCR; each CDR3 protein has one entry. The table has around 420,000 distinct CDR3 sequences, about 15% seen once. The same specimen was also included in a second study, on T cells in Graves' hyperthyroidism and ophthalmopathy.

The sequencing used peripheral blood mononuclear cells (PBMCs), collected at new diagnosis, from a patient treated with antithyroid drugs. These receptors all stem from a woman between 40 and 55 years old with Graves disease.

This clonotype was recorded at least ten times. The CDR3 loop is CASSYSIAGEGDEQFF. CDR3 coding DNA: TGTGCCAGCAGTTACTCGATAGCGGGAGAAGGAGATGAGCAGTTCTTC. The chain has TRBV6-5 and TRBJ2-1; 9 bases align to TRBD2. Germline loops: CDR1 MNHEY, CDR2 SVGAGI. V dropped 0 bases and J dropped 8; count of bases not matched to a gene: 8. The CDR3 consists of 16 residues.

This clonotype was counted ten times or more. This sequence joins TRBV3-1 and TRBJ2-1, with 12 bases fitting TRBD2. The CDR3 loop spans 14 amino acids. The V gene end was trimmed by 4 bases and the J gene end by 7 bases; junction bases not matched to a gene: 2. Germline CDR1 LGHDT, CDR2 YNNKEL (reference sequence). The CDR3 DNA reads TGTGCCAGCAGCCCGACTAGCGGGAGTAATGAGCAGTTCTTC. Its protein is CASSPTSGSNEQFF.

This clonotype has ten or more counts. V is TRBV7-2 and J is TRBJ1-5, with 8 positions matching TRBD1. This CDR3 comprises 15 residues. From germline, CDR1 is SGHTA and CDR2 FQGNSA. J was trimmed by 2 bases and V by 5 bases; bases with no gene match: 5. The CDR3 spells CASSPGQGGNQPQHF. CDR3 nucleotide sequence: TGTGCCAGCAGCCCCGGACAGGGCGGCAATCAGCCCCAGCATTTT.

The J gene is TRBJ2-1, the V gene TRBV5-4; maybe TRBD2 (6 bases). Germline V gene sequence: CDR1 SGHNT, CDR2 YYREEE (reference sequence). Trimming left V 2 bases short and J 8 bases short, with 14 bases between. The CDR3 covers 14 residues. The CDR3 here is CASSFGGGRDEQFF. The CDR3 region has the DNA TGTGCCAGCAGCTTCGGGGGAGGAAGGGATGAGCAGTTCTTC.

As to this clonotype: Given a far larger clone just one base away, this is likely a sequencing read error. The rearrangement joins TRBV28 to TRBJ2-1; TRBD2 agrees at 7 bases. Germline V gene data show CDR1 as MDHEN and CDR2 as SYDVKM. CDR3 length equals 14 residues. With 6 bases clipped from V and 10 bases from J, the junction kept 12 bases outside the gene matches. This CDR3 reads CASRETSRSYEQFF. As DNA, the CDR3 is TGTGCCAGCAGAGAGACTAGCAGGTCCTACGAGCAGTTCTTC. Based on the CDR3 plus reference TRBV28 and TRBJ2-1, the full variable domain is DVKVTQSSRYLVKRTGEKVFLECVQDMDHENMFWYRQDPGLGLRLIYFSYDVKMKEKGDIPEGYSVSREKKERFSLILESASTNQTSMYLCASRETSRSYEQFFGPGTRLTVL.

The sample holds one count of this clonotype. Being one base from a much bigger clone, this may be a read error. The rearrangement joins TRBV6-2 or TRBV6-3 to TRBJ1-4, with TRBD1 as a possible D gene (6 bases). CDR1 is MNHEY and CDR2 is SVGEGT in the germline V gene. The CDR3 is 16 amino acids. The chain's CDR3 is CGSSYGTSPGELKLFF. CDR3 bases: TGTGGCAGCAGTTACGGGACATCCCCCGGGGAATTAAAACTGTTTTTT.

This clonotype was counted at least ten times. The junction departs from the called germline gene at one end, perhaps through a read error. The V gene is TRBV28, the J gene TRBJ2-7; 8 nucleotides align to TRBD1. The CDR3 is made up of 14 amino acids. From germline, CDR1 is MDHEN and CDR2 SYDVKM. The chain's CDR3 is CASSTGTGFSRRGF. The CDR3 DNA follows: TGTGCCAGCAGCACCGGGACAGGTTTTTCCCGTAGGGGCTTC. Using reference TRBV28 and TRBJ2-7 for the parts outside the CDR3, the full variable domain is DVKVTQSSRYLVKRTGEKVFLECVQDMDHENMFWYRQDPGLGLRLIYFSYDVKMKEKGDIPEGYSVSREKKERFSLILESASTNQTSMYLCASSTGTGFSRRGFGPGTRLTVT.

This clonotype has a count of ten or more. The rearrangement joins TRBV11-2 to TRBJ1-2, with 12 bases identical to TRBD1. Germline V gives CDR1 SGHAT, CDR2 FQNNGV. V dropped 6 bases and J dropped 7; count of bases not matched to a gene: 12. The CDR3 length is 16 residues. As DNA, the CDR3 is TGTGCCAGCAGACCGCCGGGACAGGGGGCCGGGTTTGGCTACACCTTC. Its translation is CASRPPGQGAGFGYTF.

There are many counts of this clonotype. The chain recombines TRBV20-1 with TRBJ2-7; TRBD2 matches at 9 bases. Germline CDR1 and CDR2: DFQATT and SNEGSKA (reference sequence). This CDR3 is 15 amino acids long. V lost 0 bases to trimming and J lost 7 bases; unmatched junction nucleotides: 10. Here the CDR3 reads CSAREGAGGASEQYF. The CDR3 coding sequence is TGCAGTGCTAGAGAGGGGGCGGGAGGGGCCAGTGAGCAGTACTTC.

This clonotype was recorded many times. CDR3 sequence reads: CASGFPTGQGSSYNSPLHF. In DNA form, the CDR3 reads TGTGCTAGTGGTTTCCCTACCGGACAGGGGAGCTCCTATAATTCACCCCTCCACTTT. The chain couples TRBV12-5 to TRBJ1-6; 9 nucleotides align to TRBD1. The CDR3 runs 19 residues. The germline V gene encodes CDR1 LGHNT and CDR2 FRNRAP. V dropped 3 bases and J dropped 0; count of bases not matched to a gene: 9.

This clonotype was seen ten or more times. The chain is built from TRBV12-3 or TRBV12-4 and TRBJ2-3, with 14 bases fitting TRBD2. CDR3 length: 15 amino acids. The ends lost 6 bases at V and 6 bases at J; junction bases unmatched: 5. The CDR3 coding sequence is TGTGCCAGCAGCCTGGGGACTAGCGGGAGTGATACGCAGTATTTT. Protein sequence: CASSLGTSGSDTQYF.

This clonotype was picked up a small number of times. The gene calls are TRBV20-1 and TRBJ2-1, with 10 nucleotides matching TRBD2. The V and J ends lost 5 bases and 4 bases, in that order; junction bases with no gene match: 11. The CDR3 is made up of 16 amino acids. Per the germline V gene, CDR1 is DFQATT and CDR2 is SNEGSKA (reference sequence). The CDR3 DNA reads TGCAGTGCTCTGACTAGCGGGCGAGGGTCTTACAATGAGCAGTTCTTC. This gives the protein CSALTSGRGSYNEQFF.

The chain couples TRBV3-1 to TRBJ2-3; 7 nucleotides agree with TRBD2. This CDR3 is 14 amino acids long. V shed 5 bases and J 8 bases; nucleotides not matched to a gene: 10. The germline CDR1 and CDR2 sequences are LGHDT and YNNKEL (reference sequence). Written as DNA, the CDR3 is TGTGCCAGCAGCTCCGCGGGAGCAGTTGGTACGCAGTATTTT. Translating it yields CASSSAGAVGTQYF.

This clonotype was detected ten times or more. This chain joins TRBV2 and TRBJ1-3; no definite D call. The germline V gene has CDR1 SNHLY and CDR2 FYNNEI. V lost 3 bases and J 4 bases, leaving 7 bases between the germline ends. CDR3 size: 13 residues. Written as DNA, the CDR3 is TGTGCCAGCAGTGATGGTGGGGGAAACACCATATATTTT. As protein: CASSDGGGNTIYF.

The table lists this clonotype with a few counts. This chain uses TRBV9 with TRBJ1-5, with D unclear. CDR1 SGDLS and CDR2 YYNGEE come from the germline V gene. This CDR3 has 13 amino acids. Trimming pared 5 bases from V and 5 bases from J, leaving 11 bases between. For the CDR3, the DNA is TGTGCCAGCAGGCGCGGTGGCTATCAGCCCCAGCATTTT. It yields the protein CASRRGGYQPQHF.

Many counts were recorded for this clonotype. The chain joins TRBV15 to TRBJ2-7; TRBD2 matches 12 bases. The V and J ends lost 0 bases and 1 base, in that order; junction bases with no gene match: 7. The length of the CDR3 is 18 residues. Per the germline V gene, CDR1 is LNHNV and CDR2 is YYDKDF (reference sequence). The CDR3 here is CATSRDIGLAGGSYEQYF. CDR3 sequence (DNA): TGTGCCACCAGCAGAGATATTGGCCTAGCGGGAGGGTCCTACGAGCAGTACTTC.

The chain has TRBV20-1 and TRBJ2-1; 7 nucleotides match TRBD2. In germline, CDR1 is DFQATT, CDR2 SNEGSKA (reference sequence). Germline trimming cut 5 bases from V and 2 bases from J; bases unmatched to any gene: 6. The CDR3 sequence is 14 residues long. The CDR3 DNA reads TGCAGTGCTCGAGCGGGACCAACCTACAATGAGCAGTTCTTC. This codes for CSARAGPTYNEQFF.

The rearrangement links TRBV18 to TRBJ2-2, with D maybe TRBD2 (6 bases). V lost 0 bases and J 3 bases, leaving 11 bases between the germline ends. CDR1 is KGHSH and CDR2 is LQKENI in the germline V gene. This CDR3 has 16 residues. DNA for the CDR3: TGTGCCAGCTCACCACCGGAGGGGCGGGACACCGGGGAGCTGTTTTTT. Its translation: CASSPPEGRDTGELFF.

This clonotype was seen more than once but under ten times. The V and J genes are TRBV28 and TRBJ2-5, with 9 bases matching TRBD1. The germline CDR1 and CDR2 sequences are MDHEN and SYDVKM. The V and J ends lost 3 bases and 5 bases, in that order; junction bases with no gene match: 10. The CDR3 totals 16 residues. The CDR3 nucleotides are TGTGCCAGCAGTTTGCCACCACAGGGGGCTTTGGAGACCCAGTACTTC. Protein product: CASSLPPQGALETQYF.